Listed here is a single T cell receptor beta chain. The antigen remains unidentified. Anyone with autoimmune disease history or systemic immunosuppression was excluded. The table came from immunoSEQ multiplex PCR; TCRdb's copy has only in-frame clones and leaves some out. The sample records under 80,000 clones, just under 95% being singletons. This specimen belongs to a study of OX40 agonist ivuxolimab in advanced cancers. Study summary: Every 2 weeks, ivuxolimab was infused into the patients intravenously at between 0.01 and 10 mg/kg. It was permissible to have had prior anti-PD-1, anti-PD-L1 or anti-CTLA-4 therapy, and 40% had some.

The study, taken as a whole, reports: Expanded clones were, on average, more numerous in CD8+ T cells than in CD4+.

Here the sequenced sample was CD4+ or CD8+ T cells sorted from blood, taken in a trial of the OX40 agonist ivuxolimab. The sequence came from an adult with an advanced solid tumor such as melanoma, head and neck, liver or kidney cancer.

The CDR3 coding sequence is TGTGCCAGCAGTCCCGGGACAGTATTCTACGAGCAGTACTTC. It specifies CASSPGTVFYEQYF. The chain joins TRBV28 to TRBJ2-7, with TRBD1 matching over 7 bases. Germline CDR1 reads MDHEN; CDR2 reads SYDVKM. The V gene end was trimmed by 5 bases and the J gene end by 3 bases; junction bases not matched to a gene: 7. This CDR3 region has 14 residues.